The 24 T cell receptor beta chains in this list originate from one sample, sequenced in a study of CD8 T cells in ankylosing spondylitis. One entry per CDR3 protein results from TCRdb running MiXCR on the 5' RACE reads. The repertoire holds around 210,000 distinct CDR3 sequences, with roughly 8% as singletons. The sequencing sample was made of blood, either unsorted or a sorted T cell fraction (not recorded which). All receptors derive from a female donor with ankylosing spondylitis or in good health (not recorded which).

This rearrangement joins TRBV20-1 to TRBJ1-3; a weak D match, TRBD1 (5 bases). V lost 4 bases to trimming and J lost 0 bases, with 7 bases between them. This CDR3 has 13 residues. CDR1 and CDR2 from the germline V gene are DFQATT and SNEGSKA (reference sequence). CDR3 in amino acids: CSAKQVSGNTIYF. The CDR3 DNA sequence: TGCAGTGCTAAACAGGTCTCTGGAAACACCATATATTTT.

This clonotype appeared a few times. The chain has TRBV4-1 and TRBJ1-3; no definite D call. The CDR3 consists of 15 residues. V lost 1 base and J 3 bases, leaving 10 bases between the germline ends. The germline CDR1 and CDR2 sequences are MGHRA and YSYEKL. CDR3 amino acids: CASSQAAYYGNTIYF. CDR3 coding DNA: TGCGCCAGCAGCCAAGCGGCCTACTATGGAAACACCATATATTTT.

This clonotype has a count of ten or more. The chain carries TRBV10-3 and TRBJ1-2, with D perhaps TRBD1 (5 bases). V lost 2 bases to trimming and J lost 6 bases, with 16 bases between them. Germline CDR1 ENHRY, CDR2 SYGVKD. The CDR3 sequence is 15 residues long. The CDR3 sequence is CAISEHGTEKDGYTF. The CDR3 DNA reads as TGTGCCATCAGTGAGCACGGGACGGAAAAGGATGGCTACACCTTC.

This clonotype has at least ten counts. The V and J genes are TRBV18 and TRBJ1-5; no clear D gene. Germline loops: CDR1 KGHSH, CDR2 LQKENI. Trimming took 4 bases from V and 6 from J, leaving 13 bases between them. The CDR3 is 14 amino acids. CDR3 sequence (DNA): TGTGCCAGCTCACGTTCCGGGGAGGGTCAGCCCCAGCATTTT. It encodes CASSRSGEGQPQHF.

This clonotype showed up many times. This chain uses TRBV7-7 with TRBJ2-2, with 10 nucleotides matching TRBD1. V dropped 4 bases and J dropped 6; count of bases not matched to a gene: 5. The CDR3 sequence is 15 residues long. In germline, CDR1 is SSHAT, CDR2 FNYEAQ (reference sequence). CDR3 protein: CASSSGQGSPGELFF. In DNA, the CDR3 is TGTGCCAGCAGCTCGGGACAGGGGTCCCCCGGGGAGCTGTTTTTT. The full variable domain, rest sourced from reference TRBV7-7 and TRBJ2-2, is GAGVSQSPRYKVTKRGQDVTLRCDPISSHATLYWYQQALGQGPEFLTYFNYEAQPDKSGLPSDRFSAERPEGSISTLTIQRTEQRDSAMYRCASSSGQGSPGELFFGEGSRLTVL.

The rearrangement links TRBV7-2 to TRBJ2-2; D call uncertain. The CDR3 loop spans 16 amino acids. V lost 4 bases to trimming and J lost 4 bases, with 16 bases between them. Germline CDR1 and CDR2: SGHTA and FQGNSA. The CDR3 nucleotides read TGTGCCAGCAGCTCCGTGGGGTTTCCGGGCACCGGGGAGCTGTTTTTT. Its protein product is CASSSVGFPGTGELFF.

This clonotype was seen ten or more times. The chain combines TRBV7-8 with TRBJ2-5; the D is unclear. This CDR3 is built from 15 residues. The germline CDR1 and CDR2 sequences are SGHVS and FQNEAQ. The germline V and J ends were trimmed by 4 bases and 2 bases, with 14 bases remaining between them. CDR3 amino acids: CASSSEFVRQETQYF. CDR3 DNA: TGTGCCAGCAGCTCGGAGTTCGTCCGACAAGAGACCCAGTACTTC.

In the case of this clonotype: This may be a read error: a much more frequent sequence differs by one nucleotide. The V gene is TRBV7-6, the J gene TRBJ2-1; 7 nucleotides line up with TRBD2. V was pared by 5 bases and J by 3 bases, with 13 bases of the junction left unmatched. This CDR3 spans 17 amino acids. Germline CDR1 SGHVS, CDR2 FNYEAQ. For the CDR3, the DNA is TGTGCCAGCAGCCCAGGACTAGACTCCCACATCTACAATGAGCAGTTCTTC. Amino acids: CASSPGLDSHIYNEQFF.

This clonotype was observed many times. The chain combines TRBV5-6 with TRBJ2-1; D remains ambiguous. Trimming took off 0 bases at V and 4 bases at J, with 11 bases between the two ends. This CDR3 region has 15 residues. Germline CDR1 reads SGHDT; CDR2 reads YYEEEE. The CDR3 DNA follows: TGTGCCAGCAGCTTGGACCCGACCTTTTACAATGAGCAGTTCTTC. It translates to CASSLDPTFYNEQFF.

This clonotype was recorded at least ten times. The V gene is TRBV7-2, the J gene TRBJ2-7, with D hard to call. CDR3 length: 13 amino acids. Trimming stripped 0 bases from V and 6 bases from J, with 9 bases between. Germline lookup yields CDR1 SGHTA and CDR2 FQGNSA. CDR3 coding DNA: TGTGCCAGCAGCTTAGCTGGAGCCGGCGAGCAGTACTTC. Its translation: CASSLAGAGEQYF. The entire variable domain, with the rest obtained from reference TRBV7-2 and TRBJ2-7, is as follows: GAGVSQSPSNKVTEKGKDVELRCDPISGHTALYWYRQSLGQGLEFLIYFQGNSAPDKSGLPSDRFSAERTGGSVSTLTIQRTQQEDSAVYLCASSLAGAGEQYFGPGTRLTVT.

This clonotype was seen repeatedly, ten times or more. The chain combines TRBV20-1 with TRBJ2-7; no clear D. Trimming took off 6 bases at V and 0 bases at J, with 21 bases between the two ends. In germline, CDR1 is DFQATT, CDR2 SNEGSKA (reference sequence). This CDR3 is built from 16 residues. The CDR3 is CSADTIVGSSSYEQYF. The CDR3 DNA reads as TGCAGTGCAGACACCATTGTCGGCTCCAGCTCCTACGAGCAGTACTTC.

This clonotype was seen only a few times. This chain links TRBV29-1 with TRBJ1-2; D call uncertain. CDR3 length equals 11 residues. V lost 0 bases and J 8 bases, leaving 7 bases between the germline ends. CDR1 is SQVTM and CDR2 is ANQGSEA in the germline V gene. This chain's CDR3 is CSVEDIAGYTF. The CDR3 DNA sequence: TGCAGCGTTGAAGATATCGCGGGCTACACCTTC.

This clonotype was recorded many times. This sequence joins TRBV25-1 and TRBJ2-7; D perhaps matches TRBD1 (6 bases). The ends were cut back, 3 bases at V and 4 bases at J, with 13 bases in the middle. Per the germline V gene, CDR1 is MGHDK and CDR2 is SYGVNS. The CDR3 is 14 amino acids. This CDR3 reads CASSETGIRYEQYF. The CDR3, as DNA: TGTGCCAGCAGTGAGACAGGCATAAGGTACGAGCAGTACTTC.

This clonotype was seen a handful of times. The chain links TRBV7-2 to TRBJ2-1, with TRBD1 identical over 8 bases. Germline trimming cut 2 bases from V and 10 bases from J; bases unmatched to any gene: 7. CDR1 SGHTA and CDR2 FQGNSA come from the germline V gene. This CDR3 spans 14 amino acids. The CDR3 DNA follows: TGTGCCAGCAGCTTAAGGCAGGGGGCAAGCGAGCAGTTCTTC. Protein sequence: CASSLRQGASEQFF. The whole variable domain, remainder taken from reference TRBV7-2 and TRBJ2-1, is GAGVSQSPSNKVTEKGKDVELRCDPISGHTALYWYRQSLGQGLEFLIYFQGNSAPDKSGLPSDRFSAERTGGSVSTLTIQRTQQEDSAVYLCASSLRQGASEQFFGPGTRLTVL.

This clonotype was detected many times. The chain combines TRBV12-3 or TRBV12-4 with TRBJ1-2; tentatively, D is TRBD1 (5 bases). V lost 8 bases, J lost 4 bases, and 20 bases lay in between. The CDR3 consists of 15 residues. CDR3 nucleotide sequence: TGTGCCAGCGCACCGGGGAGTTGGGGGAGCTATGGCTACACCTTC. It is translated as CASAPGSWGSYGYTF.

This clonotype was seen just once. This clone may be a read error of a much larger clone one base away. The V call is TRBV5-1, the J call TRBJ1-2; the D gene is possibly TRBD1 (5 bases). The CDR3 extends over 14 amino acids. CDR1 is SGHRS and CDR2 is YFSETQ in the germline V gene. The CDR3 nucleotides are TGCACCAGCAGCTTGATGCAGGGCCAATATGGCTACACCTTC. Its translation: CTSSLMQGQYGYTF.

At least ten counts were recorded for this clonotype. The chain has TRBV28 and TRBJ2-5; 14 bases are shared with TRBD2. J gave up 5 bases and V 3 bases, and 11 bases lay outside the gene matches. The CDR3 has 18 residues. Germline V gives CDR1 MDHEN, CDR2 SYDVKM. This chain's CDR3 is CASSLGLAGEVGSETQYF. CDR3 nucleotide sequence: TGTGCCAGCAGTTTGGGACTAGCGGGAGAGGTAGGGTCGGAGACCCAGTACTTC.

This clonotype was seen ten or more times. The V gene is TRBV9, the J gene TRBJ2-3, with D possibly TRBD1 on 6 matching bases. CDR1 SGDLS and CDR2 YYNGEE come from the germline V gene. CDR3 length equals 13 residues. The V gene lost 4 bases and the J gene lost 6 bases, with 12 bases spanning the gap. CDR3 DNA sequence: TGTGCCAGCAGCACAGGGTTCGTCGATACGCAGTATTTT. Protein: CASSTGFVDTQYF.

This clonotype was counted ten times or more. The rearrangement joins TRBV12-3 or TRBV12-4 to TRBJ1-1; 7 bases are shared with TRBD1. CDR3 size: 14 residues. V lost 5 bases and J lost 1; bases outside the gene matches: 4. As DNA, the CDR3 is TGTGCCAGCAGTCCGACAGGGTCGAACACTGAAGCTTTCTTT. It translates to CASSPTGSNTEAFF.

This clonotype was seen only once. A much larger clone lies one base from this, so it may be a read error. The DNA for the CDR3 is TGCGCCAGCAGCGTGGGGGGAATCGGCCAAGAGACCCAGTACTTC. It codes for CASSVGGIGQETQYF. J is TRBJ2-5 and V is TRBV5-1, with D possibly TRBD2 on 6 matching bases. Deletions cut 4 bases from V and 1 base from J, with 14 bases between. There are 15 residues in the CDR3. Germline V gene sequence: CDR1 SGHRS, CDR2 YFSETQ.

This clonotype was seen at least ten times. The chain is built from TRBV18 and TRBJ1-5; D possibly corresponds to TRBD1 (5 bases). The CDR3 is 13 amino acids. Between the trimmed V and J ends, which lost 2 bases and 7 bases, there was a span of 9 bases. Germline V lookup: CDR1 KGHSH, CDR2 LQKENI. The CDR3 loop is CASSPIGVQPQHF. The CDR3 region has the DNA TGTGCCAGCTCACCAATAGGGGTACAGCCCCAGCATTTT.

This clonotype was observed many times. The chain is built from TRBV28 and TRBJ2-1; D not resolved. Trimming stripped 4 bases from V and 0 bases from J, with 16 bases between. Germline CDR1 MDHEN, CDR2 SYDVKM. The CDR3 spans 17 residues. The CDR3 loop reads CASSSYSYSPSYNEQFF. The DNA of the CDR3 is TGTGCCAGCAGTTCCTACAGTTACTCTCCCTCCTACAATGAGCAGTTCTTC.

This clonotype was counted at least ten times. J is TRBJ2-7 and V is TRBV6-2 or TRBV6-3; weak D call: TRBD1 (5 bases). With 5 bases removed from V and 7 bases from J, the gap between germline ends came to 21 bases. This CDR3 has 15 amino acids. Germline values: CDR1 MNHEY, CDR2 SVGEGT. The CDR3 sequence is CASSGGGRGTWEQYF. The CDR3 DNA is TGTGCCAGCAGTGGTGGTGGTAGGGGTACGTGGGAGCAGTACTTC.

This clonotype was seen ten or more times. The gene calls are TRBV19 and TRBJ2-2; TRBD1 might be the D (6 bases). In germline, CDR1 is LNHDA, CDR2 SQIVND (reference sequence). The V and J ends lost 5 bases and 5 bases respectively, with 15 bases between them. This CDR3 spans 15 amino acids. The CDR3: CASSGQRAQTGELFF. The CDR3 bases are TGTGCCAGTAGTGGACAGAGGGCCCAAACCGGGGAGCTGTTTTTT.